This entry is about one T cell receptor (beta chain). Its antigen is still unknown. There are no base qualities to consult, and no much larger clone falls within one base. TCRbeta CDR3 regions were amplified from genomic DNA by means of the immunoSEQ Assay, a bias-controlled multiplex PCR. For the original study's pipeline: The number of nucleated cells in each sample was estimated by amplification of reference gene primers within the assay. Sequence reads were collapsed and filtered to measure the absolute abundance of every unique TCRbeta CDR3 rearrangement. For each sample, productive Simpson clonality was calculated as the square root of Simpson's diversity index over productive rearrangements. TCRdb holds this immuneACCESS table with in-frame rearrangements only. Some clones are missing; in checked studies, unresolved V genes explain under half, and the rest has no known cause. The D gene and trimming were derived from the DNA, and the V and J assignments and clone size from that table. The sample table contains some 240,000 clones; only one count was recorded for less than 90% of them. The ten biggest clones cover 1.5% of the sample.

The record originates from a study of blood T cell repertoires in COVID-19 (TCRdb year 2020). Study-level background: Samples from collaborators originated in the United States, Italy and Spain and spanned both the acute and convalescent phases of COVID-19. Nearly every sample came with metadata listing a de-identified subject ID, COVID-19 status, age in years and sex. HLA class I and class II types, where available, came from metadata supplied by the sample provider rather than from assay-based typing. A freely available public database, intended as a resource for researchers studying the immune response to SARS-CoV-2, is where the repertoires were released. The prospective study material was composed of cDNA or gDNA derived from T cells, B-cell-depleted T cells, or PBMCs. Deeply sampled blood TCRbeta repertoires from subjects exposed to, actively infected with, or recovered from COVID-19 were included in the dataset. The samples were drawn from the first 160 participants of the ongoing ImmuneRACE study and from about 1,200 subjects provided by 6 global collaborators. Results the study describes overall, beyond this receptor: How much clinical and demographic metadata was included differed by source and by participant, and the metadata was provided uncurated.

A second Seattle source provided samples from volunteer blood donors who had recovered from COVID-19. Whole blood was collected in K2EDTA tubes by collaborating institutions according to the institutions' own protocols. For TCRbeta analysis, collaborators shipped samples as frozen whole blood, isolated PBMCs, or DNA extracted from either of those sample types. V sheds 4 bases and J sheds 0 bases, leaving 4 bases between their ends. There are 13 amino acids in the CDR3, from cysteine to phenylalanine inclusive. The DNA shown is the 39-base CDR3, in frame from base 1. This receptor was obtained from a woman in her 40s who had recovered from COVID-19. The chain links TRBV12-3 or TRBV12-4 with TRBJ1-3; there is no confident call for the D gene. Sequenced sample: peripheral blood. The DNA sequence is TGTGCCAGCAGTTCGTACTCTGGAAACACCATATATTTT. Protein translation: CASSSYSGNTIYF.